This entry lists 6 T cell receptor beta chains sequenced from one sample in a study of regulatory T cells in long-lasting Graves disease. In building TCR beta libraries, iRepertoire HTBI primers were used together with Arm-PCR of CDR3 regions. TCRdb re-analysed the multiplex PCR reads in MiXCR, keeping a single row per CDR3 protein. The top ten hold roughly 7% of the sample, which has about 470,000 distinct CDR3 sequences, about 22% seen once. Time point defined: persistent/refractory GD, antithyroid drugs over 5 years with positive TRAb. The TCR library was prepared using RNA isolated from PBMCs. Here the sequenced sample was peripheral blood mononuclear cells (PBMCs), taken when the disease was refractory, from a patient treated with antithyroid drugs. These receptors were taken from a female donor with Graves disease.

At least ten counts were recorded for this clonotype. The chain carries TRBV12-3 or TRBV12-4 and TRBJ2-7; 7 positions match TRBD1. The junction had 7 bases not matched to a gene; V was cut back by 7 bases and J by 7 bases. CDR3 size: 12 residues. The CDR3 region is CASTIGQAEQYF. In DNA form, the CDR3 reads TGTGCCAGCACTATTGGACAGGCTGAGCAGTACTTC.

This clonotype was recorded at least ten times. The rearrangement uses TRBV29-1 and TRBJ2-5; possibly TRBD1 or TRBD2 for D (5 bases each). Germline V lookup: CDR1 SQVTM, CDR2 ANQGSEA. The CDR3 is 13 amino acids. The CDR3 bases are TGCAGTGCCAGAACGGGACCCCAAGAGACCCAGTACTTC. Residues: CSARTGPQETQYF.

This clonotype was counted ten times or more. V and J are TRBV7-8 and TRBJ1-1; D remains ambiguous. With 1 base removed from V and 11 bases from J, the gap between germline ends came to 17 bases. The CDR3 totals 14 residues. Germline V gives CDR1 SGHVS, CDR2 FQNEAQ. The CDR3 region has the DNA TGTGCCAGCAGCTTAGGTGGAACCCGGGCTGCGGCTTTCTTT. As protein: CASSLGGTRAAAFF.

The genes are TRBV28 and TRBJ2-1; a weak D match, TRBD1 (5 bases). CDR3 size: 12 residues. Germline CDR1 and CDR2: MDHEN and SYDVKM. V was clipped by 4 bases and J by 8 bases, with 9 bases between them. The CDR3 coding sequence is TGTGCCAGCAGTTGGAAAGGGGATGAGCAGTTCTTC. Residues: CASSWKGDEQFF. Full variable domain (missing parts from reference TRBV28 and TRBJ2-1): DVKVTQSSRYLVKRTGEKVFLECVQDMDHENMFWYRQDPGLGLRLIYFSYDVKMKEKGDIPEGYSVSREKKERFSLILESASTNQTSMYLCASSWKGDEQFFGPGTRLTVL.

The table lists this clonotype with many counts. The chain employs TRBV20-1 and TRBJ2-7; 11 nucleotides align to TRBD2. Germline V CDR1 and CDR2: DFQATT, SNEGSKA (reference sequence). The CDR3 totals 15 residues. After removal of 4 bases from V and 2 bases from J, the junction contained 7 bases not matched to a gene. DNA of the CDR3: TGCAGTGCTACCGGAACTAGCGGGGGTGCCTACGAGCAGTACTTC. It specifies CSATGTSGGAYEQYF.

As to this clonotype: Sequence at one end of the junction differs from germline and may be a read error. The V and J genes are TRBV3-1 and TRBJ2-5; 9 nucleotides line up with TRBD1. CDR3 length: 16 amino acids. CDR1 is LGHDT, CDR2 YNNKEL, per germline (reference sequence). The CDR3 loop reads CASSIGTGYRGETQHF. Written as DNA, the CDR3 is TGTGCCAGCAGCATTGGGACAGGGTACCGAGGAGAGACCCAGCACTTC.